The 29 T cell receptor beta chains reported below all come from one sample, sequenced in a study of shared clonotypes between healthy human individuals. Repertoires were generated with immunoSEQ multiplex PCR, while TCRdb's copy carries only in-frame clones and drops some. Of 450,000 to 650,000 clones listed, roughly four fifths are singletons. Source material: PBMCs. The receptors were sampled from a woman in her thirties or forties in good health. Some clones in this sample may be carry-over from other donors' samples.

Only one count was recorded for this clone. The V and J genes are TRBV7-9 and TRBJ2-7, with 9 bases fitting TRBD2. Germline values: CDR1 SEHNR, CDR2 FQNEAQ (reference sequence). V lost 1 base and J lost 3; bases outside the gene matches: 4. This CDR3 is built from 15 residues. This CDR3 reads CASSLGTSEFYEQYF. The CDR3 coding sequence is TGTGCCAGCAGCTTAGGGACTAGCGAGTTCTACGAGCAGTACTTC.

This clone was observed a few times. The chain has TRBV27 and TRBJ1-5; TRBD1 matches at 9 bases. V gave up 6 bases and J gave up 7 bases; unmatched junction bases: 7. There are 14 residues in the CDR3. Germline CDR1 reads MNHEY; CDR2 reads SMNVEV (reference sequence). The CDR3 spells CASRDTGGGQPQHF. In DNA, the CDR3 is TGTGCCAGCAGGGACACAGGGGGCGGACAGCCCCAGCATTTT.

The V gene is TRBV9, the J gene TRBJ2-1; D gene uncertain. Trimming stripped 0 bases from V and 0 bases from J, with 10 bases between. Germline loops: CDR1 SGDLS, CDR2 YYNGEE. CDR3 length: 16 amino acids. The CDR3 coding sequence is TGTGCCAGCAGCGTAGCTTTGGGGAACTCCTACAATGAGCAGTTCTTC. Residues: CASSVALGNSYNEQFF. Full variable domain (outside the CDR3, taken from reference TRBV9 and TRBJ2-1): DSGVTQTPKHLITATGQRVTLRCSPRSGDLSVYWYQQSLDQGLQFLIQYYNGEERAKGNILERFSAQQFPDLHSELNLSSLELGDSALYFCASSVALGNSYNEQFFGPGTRLTVL.

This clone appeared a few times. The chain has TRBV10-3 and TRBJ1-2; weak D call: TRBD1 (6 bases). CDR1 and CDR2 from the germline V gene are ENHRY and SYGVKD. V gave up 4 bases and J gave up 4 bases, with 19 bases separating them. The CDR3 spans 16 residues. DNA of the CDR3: TGTGCCATCAGTGGGCAGGGGACCCTCTCCTTCTATGGCTACACCTTC. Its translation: CAISGQGTLSFYGYTF.

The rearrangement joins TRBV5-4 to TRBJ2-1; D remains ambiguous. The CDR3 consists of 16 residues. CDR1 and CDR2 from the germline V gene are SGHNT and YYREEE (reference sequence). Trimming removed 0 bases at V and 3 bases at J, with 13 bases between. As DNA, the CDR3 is TGTGCCAGCAGCTTGGAGCCCCTGATCTACTACAATGAGCAGTTCTTC. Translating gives CASSLEPLIYYNEQFF. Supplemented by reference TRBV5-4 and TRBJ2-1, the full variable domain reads ETGVTQSPTHLIKTRGQQVTLRCSSQSGHNTVSWYQQALGQGPQFIFQYYREEENGRGNFPPRFSGLQFPNYSSELNVNALELDDSALYLCASSLEPLIYYNEQFFGPGTRLTVL.

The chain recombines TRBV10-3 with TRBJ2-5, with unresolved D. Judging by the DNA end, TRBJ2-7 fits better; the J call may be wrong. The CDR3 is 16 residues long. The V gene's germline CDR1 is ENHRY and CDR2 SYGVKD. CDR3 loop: CAISEEITTSSYEQYF. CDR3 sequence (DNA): TGTGCCATCAGTGAAGAAATCACGACCAGCTCCTACGAGCAGTACTTC.

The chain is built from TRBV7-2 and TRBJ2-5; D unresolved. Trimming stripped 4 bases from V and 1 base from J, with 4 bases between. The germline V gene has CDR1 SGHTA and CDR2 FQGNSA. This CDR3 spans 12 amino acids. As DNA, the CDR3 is TGTGCCAGCAGCTCGGTCCAAGAGACCCAGTACTTC. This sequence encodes CASSSVQETQYF. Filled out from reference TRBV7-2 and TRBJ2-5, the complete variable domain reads GAGVSQSPSNKVTEKGKDVELRCDPISGHTALYWYRQSLGQGLEFLIYFQGNSAPDKSGLPSDRFSAERTGGSVSTLTIQRTQQEDSAVYLCASSSVQETQYFGPGTRLLVL.

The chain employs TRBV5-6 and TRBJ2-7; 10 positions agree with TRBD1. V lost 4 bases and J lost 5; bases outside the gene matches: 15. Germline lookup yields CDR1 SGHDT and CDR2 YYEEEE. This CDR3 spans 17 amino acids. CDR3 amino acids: CASSRQGAGDDLDEQYF. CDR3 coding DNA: TGTGCCAGCAGCCGACAGGGGGCGGGGGATGATCTGGACGAGCAGTACTTC.

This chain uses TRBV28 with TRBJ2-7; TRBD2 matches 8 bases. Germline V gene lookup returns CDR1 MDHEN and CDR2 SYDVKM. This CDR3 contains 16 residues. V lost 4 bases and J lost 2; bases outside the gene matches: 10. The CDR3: CASSSLSGRRAYEQYF. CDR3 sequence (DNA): TGTGCCAGCAGTTCCCTCAGCGGGAGAAGGGCCTACGAGCAGTACTTC.

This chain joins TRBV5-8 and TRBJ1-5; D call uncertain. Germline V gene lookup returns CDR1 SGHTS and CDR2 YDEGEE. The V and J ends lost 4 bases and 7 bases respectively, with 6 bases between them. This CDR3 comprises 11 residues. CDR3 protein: CASSRGQPQHF. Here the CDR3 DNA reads TGTGCCAGCAGCCGTGGGCAGCCCCAGCATTTT.

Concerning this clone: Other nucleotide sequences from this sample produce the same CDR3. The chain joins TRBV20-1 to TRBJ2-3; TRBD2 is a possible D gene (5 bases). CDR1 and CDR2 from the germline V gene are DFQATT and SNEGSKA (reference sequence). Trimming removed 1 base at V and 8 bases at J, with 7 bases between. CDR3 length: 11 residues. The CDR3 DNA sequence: TGCAGTGCTAGAGCAGGAGGTACGCAGTATTTT. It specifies CSARAGGTQYF.

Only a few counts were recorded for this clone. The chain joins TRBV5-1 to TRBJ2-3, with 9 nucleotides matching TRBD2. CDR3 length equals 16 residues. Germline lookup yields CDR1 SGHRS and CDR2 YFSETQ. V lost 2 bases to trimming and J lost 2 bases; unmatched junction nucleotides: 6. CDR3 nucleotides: TGCGCCAGCAGCTTTCGGTTAGCGGGAGCCACAGATACGCAGTATTTT. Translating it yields CASSFRLAGATDTQYF.

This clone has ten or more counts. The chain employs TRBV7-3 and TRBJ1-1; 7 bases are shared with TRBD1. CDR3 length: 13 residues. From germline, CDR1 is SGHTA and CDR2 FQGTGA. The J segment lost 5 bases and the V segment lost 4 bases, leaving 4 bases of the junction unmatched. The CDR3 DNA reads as TGTGCCAGCAGCTACGACAGGGAAACTGAAGCTTTCTTT. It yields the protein CASSYDRETEAFF.

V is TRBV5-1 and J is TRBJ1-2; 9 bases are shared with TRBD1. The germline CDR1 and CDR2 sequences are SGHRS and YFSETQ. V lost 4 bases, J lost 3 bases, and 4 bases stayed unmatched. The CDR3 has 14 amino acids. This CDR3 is CASSTTGGDYGYTF. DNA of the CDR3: TGCGCCAGCAGCACCACAGGGGGCGACTATGGCTACACCTTC.

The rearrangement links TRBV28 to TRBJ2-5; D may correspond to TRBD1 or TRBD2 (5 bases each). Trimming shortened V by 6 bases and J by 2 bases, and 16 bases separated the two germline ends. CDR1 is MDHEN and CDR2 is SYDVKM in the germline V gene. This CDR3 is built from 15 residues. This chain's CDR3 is CASRGVRWGQETQYF. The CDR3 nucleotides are TGTGCCAGCAGAGGTGTCCGGTGGGGGCAAGAGACCCAGTACTTC. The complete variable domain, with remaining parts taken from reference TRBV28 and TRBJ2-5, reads DVKVTQSSRYLVKRTGEKVFLECVQDMDHENMFWYRQDPGLGLRLIYFSYDVKMKEKGDIPEGYSVSREKKERFSLILESASTNQTSMYLCASRGVRWGQETQYFGPGTRLLVL.

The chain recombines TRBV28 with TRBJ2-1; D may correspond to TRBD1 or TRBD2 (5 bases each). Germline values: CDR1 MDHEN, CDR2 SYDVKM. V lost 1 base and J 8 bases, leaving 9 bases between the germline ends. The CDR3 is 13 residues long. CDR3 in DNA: TGTGCCAGCAGTTTATTGTGGGACCATGAGCAGTTCTTC. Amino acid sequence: CASSLLWDHEQFF.

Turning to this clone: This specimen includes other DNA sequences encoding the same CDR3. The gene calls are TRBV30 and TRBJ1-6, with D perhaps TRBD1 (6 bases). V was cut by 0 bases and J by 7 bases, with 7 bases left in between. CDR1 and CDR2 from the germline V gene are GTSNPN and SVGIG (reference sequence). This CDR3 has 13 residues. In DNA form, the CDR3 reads TGTGCCTGGAGTGTAGGGGGAAATTCACCCCTCCACTTT. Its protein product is CAWSVGGNSPLHF.

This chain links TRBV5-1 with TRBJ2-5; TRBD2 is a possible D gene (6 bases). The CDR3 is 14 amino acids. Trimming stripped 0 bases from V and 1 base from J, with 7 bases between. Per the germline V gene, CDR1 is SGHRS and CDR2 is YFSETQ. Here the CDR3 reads CASSLDSGQETQYF. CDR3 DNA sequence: TGCGCCAGCAGCTTGGATAGCGGCCAAGAGACCCAGTACTTC.

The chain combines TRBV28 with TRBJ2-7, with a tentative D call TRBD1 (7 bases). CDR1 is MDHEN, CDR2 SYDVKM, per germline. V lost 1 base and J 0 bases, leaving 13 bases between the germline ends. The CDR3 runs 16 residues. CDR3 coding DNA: TGTGCCAGCAGTTTATCCAGGGGGGTCGACTCCTACGAGCAGTACTTC. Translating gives CASSLSRGVDSYEQYF.

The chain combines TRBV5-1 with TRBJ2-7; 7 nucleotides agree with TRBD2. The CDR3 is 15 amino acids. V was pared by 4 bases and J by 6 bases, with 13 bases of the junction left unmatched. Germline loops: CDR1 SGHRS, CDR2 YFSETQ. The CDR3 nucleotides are TGCGCCAGCAGCCCGCGAGGTGCGGGAGAGGGCGAGCAGTACTTC. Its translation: CASSPRGAGEGEQYF.

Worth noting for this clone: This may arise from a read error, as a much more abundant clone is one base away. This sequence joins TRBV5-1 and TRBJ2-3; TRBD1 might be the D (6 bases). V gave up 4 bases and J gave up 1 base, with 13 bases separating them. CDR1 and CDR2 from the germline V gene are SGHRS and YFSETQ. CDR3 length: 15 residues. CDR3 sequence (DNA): TGCGCCAGCAGCGGACAGAGGCAGGGCACAGATACGCAGTATTTT. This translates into CASSGQRQGTDTQYF.

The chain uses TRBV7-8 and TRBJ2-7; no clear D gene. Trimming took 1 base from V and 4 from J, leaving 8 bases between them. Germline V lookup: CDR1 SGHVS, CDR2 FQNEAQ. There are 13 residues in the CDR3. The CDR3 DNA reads TGTGCCAGCAGCTTAGTAAGGGCTTACGAGCAGTACTTC. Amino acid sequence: CASSLVRAYEQYF. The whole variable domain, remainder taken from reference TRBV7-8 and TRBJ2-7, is GAGVSQSPRYKVAKRGQDVALRCDPISGHVSLFWYQQALGQGPEFLTYFQNEAQLDKSGLPSDRFFAERPEGSVSTLKIQRTQQEDSAVYLCASSLVRAYEQYFGPGTRLTVT.

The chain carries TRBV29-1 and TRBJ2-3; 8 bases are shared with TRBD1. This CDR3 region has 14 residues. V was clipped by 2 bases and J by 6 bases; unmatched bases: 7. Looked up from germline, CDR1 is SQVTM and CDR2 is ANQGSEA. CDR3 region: CSVERAGGADTQYF. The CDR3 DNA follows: TGCAGCGTTGAAAGGGCAGGGGGCGCGGATACGCAGTATTTT.

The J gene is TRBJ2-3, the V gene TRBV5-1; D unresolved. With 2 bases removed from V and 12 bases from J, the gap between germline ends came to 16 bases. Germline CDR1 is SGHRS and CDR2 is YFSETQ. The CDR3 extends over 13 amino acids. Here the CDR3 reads CASSFLGSENQYF. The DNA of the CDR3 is TGCGCCAGCAGCTTTCTTGGGTCCGAAAATCAGTATTTT.

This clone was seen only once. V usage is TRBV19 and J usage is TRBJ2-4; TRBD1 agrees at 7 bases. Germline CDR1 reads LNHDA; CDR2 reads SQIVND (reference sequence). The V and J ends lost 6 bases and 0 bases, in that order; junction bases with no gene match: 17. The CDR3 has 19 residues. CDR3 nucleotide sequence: TGTGCCAGTAGCCCCCCTCTCCGGGACAGAGTCCTAGCCAAAAACATTCAGTACTTC. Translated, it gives CASSPPLRDRVLAKNIQYF.

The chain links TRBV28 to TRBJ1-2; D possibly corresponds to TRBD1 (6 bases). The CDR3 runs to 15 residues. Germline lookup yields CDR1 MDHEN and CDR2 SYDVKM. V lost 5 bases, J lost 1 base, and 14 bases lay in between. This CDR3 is CASSTRGVLNYGYTF. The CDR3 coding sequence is TGTGCCAGCAGTACCAGGGGTGTTCTTAACTATGGCTACACCTTC.

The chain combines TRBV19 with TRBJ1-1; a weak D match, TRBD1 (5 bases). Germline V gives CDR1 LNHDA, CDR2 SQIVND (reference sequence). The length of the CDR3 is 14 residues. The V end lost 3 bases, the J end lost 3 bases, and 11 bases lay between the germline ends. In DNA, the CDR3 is TGTGCCAGTAGTATTCAGGGTTTCTACACTGAAGCTTTCTTT. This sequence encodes CASSIQGFYTEAFF.

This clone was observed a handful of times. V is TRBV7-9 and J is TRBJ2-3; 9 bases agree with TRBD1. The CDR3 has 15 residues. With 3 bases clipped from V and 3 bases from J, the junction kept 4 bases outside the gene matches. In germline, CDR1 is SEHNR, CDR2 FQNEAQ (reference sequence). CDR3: CASSLGTGPTDTQYF. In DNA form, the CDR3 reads TGTGCCAGCAGCTTGGGGACAGGGCCGACAGATACGCAGTATTTT.

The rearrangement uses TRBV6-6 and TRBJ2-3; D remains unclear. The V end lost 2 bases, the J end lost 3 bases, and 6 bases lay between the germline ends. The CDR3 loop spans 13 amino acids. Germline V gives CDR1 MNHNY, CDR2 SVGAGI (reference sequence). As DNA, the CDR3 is TGTGCCAGCAGTTACGCGACAACAGATACGCAGTATTTT. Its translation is CASSYATTDTQYF.